The 25 T cell receptor beta chains listed next were all sequenced from one sample in a study of blood T cells in healthy people across ages. A second PCR, run for roughly 7 to 11 cycles, used a sample-barcoded 5' primer plus a J-beta primer mix. Using its own MiXCR run on the 5' RACE reads, TCRdb lists one record per CDR3 protein. The table shows around 580,000 distinct CDR3 sequences, with 47% occurring only once. The specimen sequenced was blood. Receptors originate from a man older than 75 in good health.

For this clonotype: The junction shows a germline mismatch at one end, possibly a read error. This rearrangement joins TRBV18 to TRBJ2-1, with D unresolved. CDR1 is KGHSH, CDR2 LQKENI, per germline. The CDR3 covers 13 residues. The CDR3 loop is CASSPVSHKEQFF. CDR3 coding DNA: TGTGCCAGCTCACCCGTGAGTCACAAGGAGCAGTTCTTC.

The genes are TRBV20-1 and TRBJ2-1, with TRBD2 matching 10 bases. CDR1 and CDR2 from the germline V gene are DFQATT and SNEGSKA (reference sequence). V shed 0 bases and J 8 bases; nucleotides not matched to a gene: 10. This CDR3 spans 16 amino acids. The CDR3 here is CSARDPERGGPDEQFF. The CDR3 DNA sequence: TGCAGTGCTAGAGATCCCGAGCGGGGGGGCCCCGATGAGCAGTTCTTC.

CDR3 in DNA: TGCAGTGCTAGACCTTCTAGAGTGCAGTACTTC. Translating it yields CSARPSRVQYF. The J gene is TRBJ2-7, the V gene TRBV20-1; D is ambiguous. Between the trimmed V and J ends, which lost 2 bases and 9 bases, there was a span of 11 bases. Germline V gene sequence: CDR1 DFQATT, CDR2 SNEGSKA (reference sequence). This CDR3 is built from 11 residues.

DNA of the CDR3: TGTGCCAGCAGAGCCGGCCCTTTAGAGACCCAGTACTTC. It specifies CASRAGPLETQYF. This chain joins TRBV6-6 and TRBJ2-5; no definite D call. The CDR3 runs to 13 residues. Germline V lookup: CDR1 MNHNY, CDR2 SVGAGI (reference sequence). Between the trimmed V and J ends, which lost 6 bases and 4 bases, there was a span of 12 bases.

This clonotype turned up a few times. The rearrangement joins TRBV25-1 to TRBJ2-1; 8 bases are a match to TRBD1. V trimming: 3 bases; J trimming: 9 bases; junction bases outside the gene matches: 10. Germline-derived CDR1 and CDR2 are MGHDK and SYGVNS. This CDR3 is 15 amino acids long. CDR3 amino acids: CASSEAGGGSTEQFF. CDR3 nucleotide sequence: TGTGCCAGCAGTGAGGCAGGGGGCGGGTCGACTGAGCAGTTCTTC.

This clonotype appeared a few times. The chain combines TRBV7-2 with TRBJ1-4; D uncertain. In germline, CDR1 is SGHTA, CDR2 FQGNSA. V was shortened by 5 bases and J by 10 bases, with 17 bases between the two germline ends. CDR3 size: 14 residues. The chain's CDR3 is CASSPGNQAGKLFF. The CDR3 coding sequence is TGTGCCAGCAGCCCGGGGAATCAGGCGGGAAAACTGTTTTTT.

J is TRBJ2-5 and V is TRBV9, with 9 bases that match TRBD2. The CDR3 is made up of 17 amino acids. Per germline, CDR1 SGDLS and CDR2 YYNGEE. The J segment lost 1 base and the V segment lost 2 bases, leaving 9 bases of the junction unmatched. The CDR3 protein is CASSVSSGIVFQETQYF. The CDR3 region has the DNA TGTGCCAGCAGCGTGTCTAGCGGGATCGTCTTCCAAGAGACCCAGTACTTC.

This chain joins TRBV7-8 and TRBJ2-2, with D uncertain. This CDR3 comprises 14 residues. From germline, CDR1 is SGHVS and CDR2 FQNEAQ. V was clipped by 4 bases and J by 5 bases, with 11 bases between them. The CDR3 loop reads CASSSGMTTGELFF. As DNA, the CDR3 is TGTGCCAGCAGCTCAGGAATGACTACCGGGGAGCTGTTTTTT.

To note about this clonotype: A much larger clone is a single base away; this may be a read error. The J gene is TRBJ2-7, the V gene TRBV29-1, with D possibly TRBD1 on 6 matching bases. The length of the CDR3 is 12 residues. Germline V gene data show CDR1 as SQVTM and CDR2 as ANQGSEA. V was pared by 4 bases and J by 3 bases, with 10 bases between. The CDR3 DNA reads as TGCAGCGTTGGGGGGCCCCTCTACGAGCAGTACTTC. This gives the protein CSVGGPLYEQYF.

This chain uses TRBV27 with TRBJ2-1; no reliable D call. CDR3 size: 17 residues. Trimming removed 3 bases at V and 0 bases at J, with 15 bases between. Germline V lookup: CDR1 MNHEY, CDR2 SMNVEV (reference sequence). CDR3 region: CASSFRGGTSSYNEQFF. The CDR3 DNA reads TGTGCCAGCAGTTTCCGCGGCGGCACCAGCTCCTACAATGAGCAGTTCTTC.

Of note for this clonotype: A much larger clonotype is one base distant, so this may be a read error. V usage is TRBV6-6 and J usage is TRBJ1-6, with 9 bases fitting TRBD1. Germline values: CDR1 MNHNY, CDR2 SVGAGI (reference sequence). V lost 6 bases and J lost 7; bases outside the gene matches: 7. The CDR3 length is 15 residues. In DNA, the CDR3 is TGTGCCAGCAGCCGGGACAGGGTAGACAATTCACCCCTCCACTTT. It is translated as CASSRDRVDNSPLHF.

The chain combines TRBV3-1 with TRBJ1-2, with D uncertain. Per germline, CDR1 LGHDT and CDR2 YNNKEL (reference sequence). V was trimmed by 1 base and J by 4 bases, leaving 10 bases between them. CDR3 length: 14 amino acids. Here the CDR3 DNA reads TGTGCCAGCAGCCAAGGGTCCACGTCCTATGGCTACACCTTC. It codes for CASSQGSTSYGYTF.

The chain is built from TRBV20-1 and TRBJ2-3; D possibly uses TRBD1 or TRBD2 (6 bases each). The germline V gene has CDR1 DFQATT and CDR2 SNEGSKA (reference sequence). This CDR3 contains 16 residues. Trimming pared 0 bases from V and 4 bases from J, leaving 17 bases between. This CDR3 reads CSAREDPGAPADTQYF. In DNA form, the CDR3 reads TGCAGTGCTAGAGAGGATCCGGGGGCGCCCGCAGATACGCAGTATTTT.

In this sample, this clonotype turned up a few times. This rearrangement joins TRBV28 to TRBJ2-5; D is possibly TRBD1 (6 bases). V was trimmed by 4 bases and J by 2 bases, leaving 14 bases between them. Germline CDR1 reads MDHEN; CDR2 reads SYDVKM. The CDR3 length is 15 residues. This CDR3 is CASSSTGTSQETQYF. The CDR3 nucleotides read TGTGCCAGCAGTTCCACCGGGACATCACAAGAGACCCAGTACTTC.

This clonotype was recorded at least ten times. The chain links TRBV6-5 to TRBJ1-2; no clear D gene. The CDR3 covers 13 residues. Germline V gives CDR1 MNHEY, CDR2 SVGAGI. The V gene lost 4 bases and the J gene lost 8 bases, with 14 bases spanning the gap. The DNA for the CDR3 is TGTGCCAGCAGTTCCCGGGCCCGGGGAGGCTACACCTTC. It codes for CASSSRARGGYTF.

The rearrangement links TRBV5-1 to TRBJ2-3, with D maybe TRBD2 (5 bases). V lost 0 bases and J 1 base, leaving 12 bases between the germline ends. This CDR3 is 16 amino acids long. The germline V gene has CDR1 SGHRS and CDR2 YFSETQ. CDR3 sequence (DNA): TGCGCCAGCAGCTTGGGAGGGCTTTTCGGCACAGATACGCAGTATTTT. The encoded protein is CASSLGGLFGTDTQYF.

The chain couples TRBV20-1 to TRBJ2-1, with D perhaps matching TRBD2 (5 bases). CDR3 length: 15 residues. CDR1 is DFQATT and CDR2 is SNEGSKA in the germline V gene (reference sequence). V dropped 3 bases and J dropped 2 bases, with 14 bases sitting between them. The CDR3 loop reads CSARDRSGAYNEQFF. The CDR3 bases are TGCAGTGCTAGGGACCGATCCGGGGCCTACAATGAGCAGTTCTTC.

This clonotype has at least ten counts. This sequence joins TRBV7-2 and TRBJ2-1, with TRBD2 identical over 10 bases. Germline trimming cut 1 base from V and 8 bases from J; bases unmatched to any gene: 5. In germline, CDR1 is SGHTA, CDR2 FQGNSA. This CDR3 has 15 residues. The DNA for the CDR3 is TGTGCCAGCAGCTTAGTTTCTAGCGGGGGCGATGAGCAGTTCTTC. Its protein is CASSLVSSGGDEQFF.

In this sample, this clonotype turned up a few times. This chain connects TRBV5-1 to TRBJ2-7, with D uncertain. The CDR3 is 12 amino acids. V lost 0 bases and J lost 3, with 4 bases in between. Germline assignment: CDR1 SGHRS and CDR2 YFSETQ. The CDR3 region is CASSLDHYEQYF. The CDR3 region has the DNA TGCGCCAGCAGCTTGGATCACTACGAGCAGTACTTC.

The chain uses TRBV5-1 and TRBJ1-1, with a tentative D call TRBD1 (6 bases). Germline loops: CDR1 SGHRS, CDR2 YFSETQ. The CDR3 spans 14 residues. The V gene lost 3 bases and the J gene lost 4 bases, with 13 bases spanning the gap. CDR3 sequence: CASSSTGWGTEAFF. The CDR3 bases are TGCGCCAGCAGCTCAACAGGGTGGGGCACTGAAGCTTTCTTT.

V usage is TRBV10-3 and J usage is TRBJ2-5; 9 nucleotides agree with TRBD1. The J call may not be correct, given that the DNA end is closer to TRBJ2-7. The CDR3 loop spans 13 amino acids. The V gene's germline CDR1 is ENHRY and CDR2 SYGVKD. As DNA, the CDR3 is TGTGCCTCCGCCCGGGACAGGGTCATCGAGCAGTACTTC. Encoded protein: CASARDRVIEQYF.

CDR3 bases: TGTGCCAGCAGCTCAAACGACAGGGGGCCTGAAGCTTTCTTT. It codes for CASSSNDRGPEAFF. V is TRBV7-9 and J is TRBJ1-1, with TRBD1 matching 10 bases. V shed 4 bases and J 6 bases; nucleotides not matched to a gene: 5. Germline-derived CDR1 and CDR2 are SEHNR and FQNEAQ (reference sequence). This CDR3 spans 14 amino acids.

The gene calls are TRBV10-3 and TRBJ1-2; D is perhaps TRBD1 (6 bases). Germline V CDR1 and CDR2: ENHRY, SYGVKD. The length of the CDR3 is 13 residues. Trimming removed 3 bases from V and 3 bases from J, with 8 bases in between. The DNA of the CDR3 is TGTGCCATCAGTGACAAGGGGGACTATGGCTACACCTTC. Its translation is CAISDKGDYGYTF.

The chain has TRBV2 and TRBJ1-2; 7 bases are a match to TRBD1. The junction had 9 bases not matched to a gene; V was cut back by 8 bases and J by 9 bases. The CDR3 runs 12 residues. Per the germline V gene, CDR1 is SNHLY and CDR2 is FYNNEI. CDR3 in amino acids: CASDVKGASYTF. The CDR3 DNA follows: TGTGCCAGCGACGTCAAGGGGGCTAGCTACACCTTC.

The chain couples TRBV5-1 to TRBJ1-1, with 9 bases identical to TRBD1. Germline V gene data show CDR1 as SGHRS and CDR2 as YFSETQ. V trimming: 1 base; J trimming: 3 bases; junction bases outside the gene matches: 4. CDR3 length: 15 residues. CDR3 nucleotides: TGCGCCAGCAGCTTGTATCGGACAGGGGACACTGAAGCTTTCTTT. As protein: CASSLYRTGDTEAFF.